Listed below are T cell receptor beta chains from one sample, sequenced in a study of T-cell reconstitution after alpha-beta-depleted transplantation in children. One entry per CDR3 protein, called by TCRdb with MiXCR from the PCR reads. In the table there are about 400,000 distinct CDR3 sequences, about 20% of which are singletons. Specimen: PBMCs from the stem cell graft donor, collected from the stem cell graft. These TCRs come from a human donor who donated a stem cell graft to a child with acute myeloid leukemia. The CDR3 runs from the conserved cysteine through the conserved F or W. Fields, in order: D gene, V gene, J gene, clone size, CDR3 protein, CDR3 DNA. D genes are given only for firm matches. The size field is filled for only some rows; it gives once, few, many or a size class.

d_call: TRBD1
v_call: TRBV12-3/TRBV12-4
j_call: TRBJ1-3
clone_size: .
cdr3_aa: CASSPGTGKNTIYF
cdr3_nt: TGTGCCAGCAGTCCAGGGACAGGGAAGAACACCATATATTTT

d_call: TRBD1
v_call: TRBV28
j_call: TRBJ2-7
clone_size: .
cdr3_aa: CASGDRVHEQYF
cdr3_nt: TGTGCCAGCGGGGACAGGGTTCACGAGCAGTACTTC

d_call: .
v_call: TRBV15
j_call: TRBJ1-1
clone_size: .
cdr3_aa: CATSAWGTVNTEAFF
cdr3_nt: TGTGCCACCAGCGCTTGGGGGACTGTGAACACTGAAGCTTTCTTT

d_call: .
v_call: TRBV12-3/TRBV12-4
j_call: TRBJ2-7
clone_size: few
cdr3_aa: CASSFSRGSYEQYF
cdr3_nt: TGTGCCAGCAGTTTCAGCAGGGGATCCTACGAGCAGTACTTC

d_call: .
v_call: TRBV6-1
j_call: TRBJ1-2
clone_size: .
cdr3_aa: CASSPQGGMRGYTF
cdr3_nt: TGTGCCAGCAGTCCCCAGGGAGGGATGAGGGGCTACACCTTC

d_call: TRBD2
v_call: TRBV20-1
j_call: TRBJ2-5
clone_size: .
cdr3_aa: CSAQGGTSGRALQETQYF
cdr3_nt: TGCAGTGCCCAAGGTGGGACTAGCGGGAGGGCCCTACAAGAGACCCAGTACTTC

d_call: TRBD1
v_call: TRBV19
j_call: TRBJ2-3
clone_size: many
cdr3_aa: CASTPDRASTDTQYF
cdr3_nt: TGTGCCAGTACCCCGGACAGGGCCAGCACAGATACGCAGTATTTT

d_call: .
v_call: TRBV7-9
j_call: TRBJ2-7
clone_size: few
cdr3_aa: CASSFDIYEQYF
cdr3_nt: TGTGCCAGCAGCTTCGACATCTACGAGCAGTACTTC

d_call: TRBD2
v_call: TRBV5-1
j_call: TRBJ2-3
clone_size: few
cdr3_aa: CASSLRTSGTDTQYF
cdr3_nt: TGCGCCAGCAGCTTGAGGACTAGCGGCACAGATACGCAGTATTTT

d_call: TRBD2
v_call: TRBV20-1
j_call: TRBJ2-5
clone_size: .
cdr3_aa: CSAHGLAGVQETQYF
cdr3_nt: TGCAGTGCTCACGGACTAGCGGGAGTTCAAGAGACCCAGTACTTC

d_call: .
v_call: TRBV20-1
j_call: TRBJ2-2
clone_size: .
cdr3_aa: CSAMDPRSGGTGELFF
cdr3_nt: TGCAGTGCTATGGACCCTAGGTCGGGTGGCACCGGGGAGCTGTTTTTT

d_call: .
v_call: TRBV12-3/TRBV12-4
j_call: TRBJ1-1
clone_size: once
cdr3_aa: CASSFGGAPPEAFF
cdr3_nt: TGTGCCAGCAGTTTTGGGGGGGCTCCCCCTGAAGCTTTCTTT

d_call: TRBD1
v_call: TRBV12-5
j_call: TRBJ2-7
clone_size: once
cdr3_aa: CVSGLATGTGDHEQYF
cdr3_nt: TGTGTTAGTGGTTTGGCAACGGGGACAGGGGACCACGAGCAGTACTTC

d_call: .
v_call: TRBV7-2
j_call: TRBJ2-3
clone_size: .
cdr3_aa: CASSLGRNTDTQYF
cdr3_nt: TGTGCCAGCAGCTTGGGCAGAAACACAGATACGCAGTATTTT

d_call: .
v_call: TRBV6-1
j_call: TRBJ2-7
clone_size: many
cdr3_aa: CASSQSGLLINEQYF
cdr3_nt: TGTGCCAGCAGTCAAAGCGGACTCCTCATCAACGAGCAGTACTTC

d_call: TRBD2
v_call: TRBV12-3/TRBV12-4
j_call: TRBJ2-1
clone_size: .
cdr3_aa: CASTIAGSYNEQFF
cdr3_nt: TGTGCCAGCACGATAGCGGGAAGTTACAATGAGCAGTTCTTC